The next 7 T cell receptor beta chains were all read from a single sample in a study of metastatic and nonmetastatic thyroid tumors. Through MiXCR, TCRdb re-clonotyped the PCR reads. Here the sample spans approximately 41,000 clones, 25% to 35% being singletons. Every patient was untreated before thyroid surgery. Sequenced sample: blood. The receptors originated from a male donor with papillary thyroid cancer or a benign thyroid nodule (not recorded which). Some clones in this sample may be carry-over from other donors' samples.

This clone was seen only a few times. The rearrangement joins TRBV12-3 or TRBV12-4 to TRBJ2-3; D might be TRBD2 (5 bases). The V end was cut by 3 bases, the J end by 4 bases, with 8 bases between. The length of the CDR3 is 13 residues. The CDR3 protein is CASSLGVSDTQYF. The CDR3 DNA follows: TGTGCCAGCAGTTTGGGAGTTTCAGATACGCAGTATTTT.

Comments on this clone: The junction departs from the called germline gene at one end, perhaps through a read error. The chain joins TRBV27 to TRBJ1-6; TRBD1 agrees at 7 bases. The CDR3 spans 15 residues. The V gene's germline CDR1 is MNHEY and CDR2 SMNVEV (reference sequence). CDR3 residues: CASSLGGTENSPLPF. The CDR3 DNA is TGCGCCAGCAGTTTAGGAGGGACAGAGAATTCCCCCCTCCCCTTT.

The chain carries TRBV4-2 and TRBJ1-2; 9 bases line up with TRBD1. The CDR3 length is 15 residues. CDR1 and CDR2 from the germline V gene are LGHNA and YNFKEQ. Trimming at V came to 6 bases and at J to 8 bases, leaving 13 bases not matched to a gene. Written as DNA, the CDR3 is TGTGCCAGCAGGCTAGATGGGGGACAGGGTGACGGCTACACCTTC. It specifies CASRLDGGQGDGYTF.

The chain is built from TRBV28 and TRBJ2-5; no definite D call. The germline gives CDR1 MDHEN, CDR2 SYDVKM. V lost 2 bases and J lost 3, with 7 bases in between. The CDR3 has 13 residues. In DNA form, the CDR3 reads TGTGCCAGCAGTTTAGCGGATAAAGAGACCCAGTACTTC. Its translation is CASSLADKETQYF. The whole variable domain, filled in from reference TRBV28 and TRBJ2-5, reads DVKVTQSSRYLVKRTGEKVFLECVQDMDHENMFWYRQDPGLGLRLIYFSYDVKMKEKGDIPEGYSVSREKKERFSLILESASTNQTSMYLCASSLADKETQYFGPGTRLLVL.

By frequency in the sample, this clone is medium-sized. The chain employs TRBV6-1 and TRBJ1-6; D gene ambiguous. Germline CDR1 is MNHNS and CDR2 is SASEGT. The CDR3 is made up of 13 amino acids. V shed 6 bases and J shed 7 bases, with 10 bases lying between them. DNA of the CDR3: TGTGCCAGCAGGTATTCAGAGAATTCACCCCTCCACTTT. Translating it yields CASRYSENSPLHF.

With respect to this clone: The junction departs from the called germline gene at one end, perhaps through a read error. The chain uses TRBV9 and TRBJ2-2, with D maybe TRBD2 (5 bases). CDR3 size: 16 residues. Germline V CDR1 and CDR2: SGDLS, YYNGEE. The chain's CDR3 is CASSVYGEPNTGDLFF. CDR3 DNA: TGTGCCAGCAGCGTATACGGGGAACCGAACACCGGGGATCTGTTTTTT.

The rearrangement joins TRBV20-1 to TRBJ2-7; 11 nucleotides align to TRBD2. The CDR3 spans 17 residues. In germline, CDR1 is DFQATT, CDR2 SNEGSKA (reference sequence). V was pared by 3 bases and J by 3 bases, with 13 bases of the junction left unmatched. CDR3 loop: CSASSPGTSGSVYEQYF. The CDR3 DNA reads as TGCAGTGCTAGTAGTCCCGGTACTAGCGGGAGTGTCTACGAGCAGTACTTC.